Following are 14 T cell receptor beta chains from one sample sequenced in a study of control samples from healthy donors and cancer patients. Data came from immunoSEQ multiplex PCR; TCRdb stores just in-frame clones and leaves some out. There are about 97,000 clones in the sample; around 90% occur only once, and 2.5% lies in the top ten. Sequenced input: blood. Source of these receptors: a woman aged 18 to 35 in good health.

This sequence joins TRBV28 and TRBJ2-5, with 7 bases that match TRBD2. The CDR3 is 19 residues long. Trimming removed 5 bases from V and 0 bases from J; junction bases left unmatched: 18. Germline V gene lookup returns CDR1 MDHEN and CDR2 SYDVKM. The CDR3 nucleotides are TGTGCCAGCAGTACACGGGGCAGGTCTGAAGCGGGAAACCAAGAGACCCAGTACTTC. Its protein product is CASSTRGRSEAGNQETQYF.

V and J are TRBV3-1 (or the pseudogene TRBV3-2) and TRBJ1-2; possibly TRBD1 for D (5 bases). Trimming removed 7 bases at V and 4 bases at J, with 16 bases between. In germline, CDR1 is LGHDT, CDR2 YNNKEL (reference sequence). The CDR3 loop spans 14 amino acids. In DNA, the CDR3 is TGTGCCAGCACCCCTCGGGGGACGTTCTATGGCTACACCTTC. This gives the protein CASTPRGTFYGYTF.

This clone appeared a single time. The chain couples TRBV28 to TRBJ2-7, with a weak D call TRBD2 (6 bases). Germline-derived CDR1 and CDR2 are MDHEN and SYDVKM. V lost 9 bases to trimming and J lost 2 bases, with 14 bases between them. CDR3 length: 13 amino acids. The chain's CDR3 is CASTRGSAYEQYF. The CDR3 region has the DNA TGTGCCAGTACGCGGGGTTCAGCCTACGAGCAGTACTTC.

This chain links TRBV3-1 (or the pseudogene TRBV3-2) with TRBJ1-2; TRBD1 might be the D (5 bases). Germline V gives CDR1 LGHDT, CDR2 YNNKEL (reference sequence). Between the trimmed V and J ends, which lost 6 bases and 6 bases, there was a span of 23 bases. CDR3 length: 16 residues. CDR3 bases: TGTGCCAGCAGGCAACACAGAAGGGGTTATACCAATGGCTACACCTTC. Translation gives CASRQHRRGYTNGYTF.

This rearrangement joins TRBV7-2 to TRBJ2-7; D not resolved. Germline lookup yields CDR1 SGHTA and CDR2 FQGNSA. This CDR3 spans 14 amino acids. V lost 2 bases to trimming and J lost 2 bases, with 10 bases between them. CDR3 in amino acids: CASSLNAQTYEQYF. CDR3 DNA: TGTGCCAGCAGCTTAAACGCTCAAACCTACGAGCAGTACTTC. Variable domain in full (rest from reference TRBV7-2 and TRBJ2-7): GAGVSQSPSNKVTEKGKDVELRCDPISGHTALYWYRQSLGQGLEFLIYFQGNSAPDKSGLPSDRFSAERTGGSVSTLTIQRTQQEDSAVYLCASSLNAQTYEQYFGPGTRLTVT.

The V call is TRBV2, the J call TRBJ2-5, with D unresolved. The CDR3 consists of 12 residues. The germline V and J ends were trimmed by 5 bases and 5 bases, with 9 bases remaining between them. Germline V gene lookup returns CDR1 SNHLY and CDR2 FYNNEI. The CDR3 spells CASSHTRETQYF. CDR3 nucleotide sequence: TGTGCCAGCAGTCATACGAGGGAGACCCAGTACTTC.

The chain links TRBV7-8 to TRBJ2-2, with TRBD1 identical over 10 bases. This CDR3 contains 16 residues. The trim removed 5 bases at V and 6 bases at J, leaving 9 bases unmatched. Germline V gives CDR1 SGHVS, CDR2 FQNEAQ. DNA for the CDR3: TGTGCCAGCAGCCCAACCGGGACAGGGGTTGCCGGGGAGCTGTTTTTT. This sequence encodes CASSPTGTGVAGELFF.

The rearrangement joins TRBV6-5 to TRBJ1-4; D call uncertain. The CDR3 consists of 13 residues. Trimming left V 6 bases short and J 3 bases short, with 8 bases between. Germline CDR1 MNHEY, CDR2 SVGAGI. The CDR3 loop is CASSSRANEKLFF. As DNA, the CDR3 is TGTGCCAGCAGCTCCCGAGCTAATGAAAAACTGTTTTTT.

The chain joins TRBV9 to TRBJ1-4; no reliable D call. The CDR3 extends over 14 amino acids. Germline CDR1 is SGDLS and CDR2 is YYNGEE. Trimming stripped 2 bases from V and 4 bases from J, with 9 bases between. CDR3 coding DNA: TGTGCCAGCAGCGTTGGACCGGTTAATGAAAAACTGTTTTTT. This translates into CASSVGPVNEKLFF.

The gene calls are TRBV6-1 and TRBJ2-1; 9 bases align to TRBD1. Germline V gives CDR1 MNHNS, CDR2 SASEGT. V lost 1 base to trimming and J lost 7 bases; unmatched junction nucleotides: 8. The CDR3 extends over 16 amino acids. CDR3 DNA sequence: TGTGCCAGCAGTGAAGAAGGAGGGACAGGGTGGAATGAGCAGTTCTTC. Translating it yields CASSEEGGTGWNEQFF.

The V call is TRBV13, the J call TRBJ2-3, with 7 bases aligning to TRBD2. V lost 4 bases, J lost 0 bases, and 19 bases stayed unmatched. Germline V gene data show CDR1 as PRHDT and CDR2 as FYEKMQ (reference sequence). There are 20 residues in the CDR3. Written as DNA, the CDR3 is TGTGCCAGCAGCTCTCGGGGGGTCCGCCCTTCCCCCACTAGCACAGATACGCAGTATTTT. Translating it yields CASSSRGVRPSPTSTDTQYF.

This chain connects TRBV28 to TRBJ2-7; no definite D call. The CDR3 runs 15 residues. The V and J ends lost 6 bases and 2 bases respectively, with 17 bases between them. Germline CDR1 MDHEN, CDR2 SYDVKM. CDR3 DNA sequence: TGTGCCAGCAGAGCCACAGCTGCAGGTGCCTACGAGCAGTACTTC. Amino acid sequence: CASRATAAGAYEQYF.

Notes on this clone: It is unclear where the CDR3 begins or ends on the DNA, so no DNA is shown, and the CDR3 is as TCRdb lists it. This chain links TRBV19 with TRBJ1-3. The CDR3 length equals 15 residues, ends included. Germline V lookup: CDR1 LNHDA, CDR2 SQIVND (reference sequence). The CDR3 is CASSIFWSSGNTIYF.

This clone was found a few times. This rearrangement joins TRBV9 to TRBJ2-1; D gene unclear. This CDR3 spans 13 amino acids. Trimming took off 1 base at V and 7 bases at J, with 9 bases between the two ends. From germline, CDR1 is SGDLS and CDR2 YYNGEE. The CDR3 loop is CASSVSIGNEQFF. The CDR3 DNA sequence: TGTGCCAGCAGCGTATCGATCGGGAATGAGCAGTTCTTC.